These 20 T cell receptor beta chains originate from one sample sequenced in a study of blood T cell repertoires in COVID-19. Produced via immunoSEQ multiplex PCR; TCRdb's table is partial and in-frame only. The table lists 75,000 to 100,000 clones, nearly 90% of them singletons, with approximately 5% in the top ten. Material: peripheral blood. The receptors come from a man aged 65 to 79 with acute or convalescent COVID-19.

The CDR3 sequence is CASSLAPAGLAIGLNTGELFF. The CDR3 DNA is TGTGCCAGCAGCTTAGCCCCGGCCGGACTAGCGATCGGGCTGAACACCGGGGAGCTGTTTTTT. The rearrangement joins TRBV7-2 to TRBJ2-2; 9 nucleotides agree with TRBD2. V trimming: 0 bases; J trimming: 1 base; junction bases outside the gene matches: 15. The CDR3 covers 21 residues. Germline V gives CDR1 SGHTA, CDR2 FQGNSA.

This chain connects TRBV6-5 to TRBJ2-5; D call uncertain. In germline, CDR1 is MNHEY, CDR2 SVGAGI. The CDR3 runs to 14 residues. Between the trimmed V and J ends, which lost 5 bases and 1 base, there was a span of 11 bases. For the CDR3, the DNA is TGTGCCAGCAGTCAACAGAATTCCCAAGAGACCCAGTACTTC. Translating it yields CASSQQNSQETQYF.

V usage is TRBV25-1 and J usage is TRBJ1-2, with a weak D call TRBD1 (5 bases). The germline V gene has CDR1 MGHDK and CDR2 SYGVNS. This CDR3 is 13 amino acids long. Trimming took 2 bases from V and 1 from J, leaving 5 bases between them. In DNA form, the CDR3 reads TGTGCCAGCAGTGAACAGGGTAACTATGGCTACACCTTC. Protein: CASSEQGNYGYTF.

The V gene is TRBV27, the J gene TRBJ1-5, with D maybe TRBD1 (5 bases). Trimming took off 5 bases at V and 6 bases at J, with 26 bases between the two ends. CDR1 is MNHEY, CDR2 SMNVEV, per germline (reference sequence). CDR3 length: 18 amino acids. The CDR3 DNA reads TGTGCCAGCAGTGCTAGGCCGTTCGGGGGGAACCGTGGTCAGCCCCAGCATTTT. As protein: CASSARPFGGNRGQPQHF.

The V and J genes are TRBV19 and TRBJ1-1, with 8 bases identical to TRBD1. The CDR3 consists of 16 residues. V trimming: 4 bases; J trimming: 0 bases; junction bases outside the gene matches: 7. The germline CDR1 and CDR2 sequences are LNHDA and SQIVND (reference sequence). The CDR3 reads CASSTGQAPMNTEAFF. CDR3 in DNA: TGTGCCAGTAGTACGGGACAGGCTCCTATGAACACTGAAGCTTTCTTT. Together with reference TRBV19 and TRBJ1-1, the CDR3 gives the full variable domain: DGGITQSPKYLFRKEGQNVTLSCEQNLNHDAMYWYRQDPGQGLRLIYYSQIVNDFQKGDIAEGYSVSREKKESFPLTVTSAQKNPTAFYLCASSTGQAPMNTEAFFGQGTRLTVV.

The V call is TRBV4-1, the J call TRBJ1-1; 7 bases map to TRBD1. The J segment lost 3 bases and the V segment lost 3 bases, leaving 7 bases of the junction unmatched. The CDR3 sequence is 15 residues long. Germline loops: CDR1 MGHRA, CDR2 YSYEKL. Written as DNA, the CDR3 is TGCGCCAGCAGCCAGGTACAGGGGCGGTACACTGAAGCTTTCTTT. Its protein product is CASSQVQGRYTEAFF.

The chain is built from TRBV5-1 and TRBJ2-3, with TRBD1 matching over 7 bases. The germline V gene has CDR1 SGHRS and CDR2 YFSETQ. V shed 4 bases, J shed 0 bases, and the junction held 8 bases outside the gene matches. The length of the CDR3 is 16 residues. CDR3 DNA sequence: TGCGCCAGCAGCCGCACAGGGGCCCCAAGCACAGATACGCAGTATTTT. It translates to CASSRTGAPSTDTQYF.

The rearrangement uses TRBV6-1 and TRBJ1-5; 9 bases match TRBD1. Germline V gene sequence: CDR1 MNHNS, CDR2 SASEGT. The junction had 11 bases not matched to a gene; V was cut back by 2 bases and J by 9 bases. This CDR3 has 16 amino acids. The chain's CDR3 is CASSESADRGGLPQHF. CDR3 nucleotides: TGTGCCAGCAGTGAATCCGCGGACAGGGGAGGTTTGCCCCAGCATTTT.

This clone was seen only a few times. The V call is TRBV18, the J call TRBJ1-5; TRBD1 might be the D (5 bases). The CDR3 has 13 amino acids. Trimming stripped 4 bases from V and 13 bases from J, with 17 bases between. CDR1 and CDR2 (germline): KGHSH, LQKENI. Written as DNA, the CDR3 is TGTGCCAGCTCACAACAGGACCCCGGAGAGCAGCATTTT. Its translation is CASSQQDPGEQHF.

The J gene is TRBJ2-2, the V gene TRBV9; 10 nucleotides agree with TRBD1. V was clipped by 3 bases and J by 3 bases; unmatched bases: 5. CDR3 size: 16 residues. CDR1 SGDLS and CDR2 YYNGEE come from the germline V gene. The CDR3 loop reads CASSARGTGDTGELFF. The CDR3 coding sequence is TGTGCCAGCAGCGCGAGAGGGACAGGGGACACCGGGGAGCTGTTTTTT.

The chain combines TRBV6-5 with TRBJ1-2; TRBD1 aligns across 11 bases. The CDR3 consists of 16 residues. The V gene's germline CDR1 is MNHEY and CDR2 SVGAGI. V was clipped by 2 bases and J by 2 bases; unmatched bases: 4. CDR3 bases: TGTGCCAGCAGTTACGCCAGGACAGGGGGCAACTATGGCTACACCTTC. Protein product: CASSYARTGGNYGYTF.

The V gene is TRBV5-6, the J gene TRBJ1-5; the D gene is possibly TRBD1 (5 bases). Germline assignment: CDR1 SGHDT and CDR2 YYEEEE. The CDR3 has 15 residues. V lost 0 bases, J lost 4 bases, and 11 bases lay in between. CDR3 in amino acids: CASSLERAGNQPQHF. The CDR3 DNA is TGTGCCAGCAGCTTGGAAAGGGCAGGGAATCAGCCCCAGCATTTT.

The chain has TRBV6-5 and TRBJ1-4; D call uncertain. Germline V lookup: CDR1 MNHEY, CDR2 SVGAGI. Trimming shortened V by 6 bases and J by 8 bases, and 13 bases separated the two germline ends. This CDR3 has 13 residues. In nucleotides, the CDR3 is TGTGCCAGCAGAGGAACCCTCGGGGAAAAACTGTTTTTT. It specifies CASRGTLGEKLFF.

This rearrangement joins TRBV2 to TRBJ1-3; D is undetermined. Trimming stripped 3 bases from V and 1 base from J, with 16 bases between. Looked up from germline, CDR1 is SNHLY and CDR2 is FYNNEI. The CDR3 consists of 17 residues. CDR3 nucleotide sequence: TGTGCCAGCAGTGAGGAGTCCCCCTTCTTTTCTGGAAACACCATATATTTT. Encoded protein: CASSEESPFFSGNTIYF.

The CDR3 nucleotides read TGTGCCAGCAGCAAAGCCCGGGGGAGCACCACAGATACGCAGTATTTT. It is translated as CASSKARGSTTDTQYF. V is TRBV21-1 and J is TRBJ2-3; TRBD2 is the table's D call and was not checked against the DNA. TRBV21-1 corresponds to a pseudogene. The CDR3 spans 16 residues.

The CDR3 DNA follows: TGTGCCAGCAGTGAATATTCTTTGGCCGGCTACACCTTC. It yields the protein CASSEYSLAGYTF. J is TRBJ1-2 and V is TRBV2; D remains ambiguous. Germline V gives CDR1 SNHLY, CDR2 FYNNEI. The ends were cut back, 2 bases at V and 8 bases at J, with 12 bases in the middle. CDR3 size: 13 residues.

This chain uses TRBV2 with TRBJ2-1; tentative D call: TRBD2 (5 bases). V gave up 2 bases and J gave up 7 bases, with 18 bases separating them. The CDR3 runs to 16 residues. Germline assignment: CDR1 SNHLY and CDR2 FYNNEI. This chain's CDR3 is CASSESGYGIPNEQFF. In DNA, the CDR3 is TGTGCCAGCAGTGAATCGGGGTATGGGATCCCTAATGAGCAGTTCTTC.

The V call is TRBV10-2, the J call TRBJ2-3; D remains unclear. The CDR3 loop spans 11 amino acids. Germline V gene sequence: CDR1 WSHSY, CDR2 SAAADI. Deletions cut 7 bases from V and 0 bases from J, with 2 bases between. The CDR3 sequence is CASTSTDTQYF. CDR3 nucleotide sequence: TGCGCCAGCACTAGCACAGATACGCAGTATTTT.

This clone occurred many times. This chain links TRBV5-1 with TRBJ1-5; 9 bases are a match to TRBD1. The CDR3 covers 18 residues. Germline assignment: CDR1 SGHRS and CDR2 YFSETQ. Losses at the gene ends were 0 bases for V and 0 bases for J; bases not matched to a gene: 7. The CDR3 DNA reads as TGCGCCAGCAGCTTGGCCGGGACAGGGAGATATAGCAATCAGCCCCAGCATTTT. This sequence encodes CASSLAGTGRYSNQPQHF. The full variable domain, rest sourced from reference TRBV5-1 and TRBJ1-5, is KAGVTQTPRYLIKTRGQQVTLSCSPISGHRSVSWYQQTPGQGLQFLFEYFSETQRNKGNFPGRFSGRQFSNSRSEMNVSTLELGDSALYLCASSLAGTGRYSNQPQHFGDGTRLSIL.

This clone is a singleton in its sample. V and J are TRBV5-4 and TRBJ1-3; D ambiguous. CDR3 length: 13 residues. Per the germline V gene, CDR1 is SGHNT and CDR2 is YYREEE (reference sequence). V shed 3 bases and J shed 4 bases, with 8 bases lying between them. CDR3 protein: CASSYPGGNTIYF. The DNA for the CDR3 is TGTGCCAGCAGCTATCCGGGAGGAAACACCATATATTTT.